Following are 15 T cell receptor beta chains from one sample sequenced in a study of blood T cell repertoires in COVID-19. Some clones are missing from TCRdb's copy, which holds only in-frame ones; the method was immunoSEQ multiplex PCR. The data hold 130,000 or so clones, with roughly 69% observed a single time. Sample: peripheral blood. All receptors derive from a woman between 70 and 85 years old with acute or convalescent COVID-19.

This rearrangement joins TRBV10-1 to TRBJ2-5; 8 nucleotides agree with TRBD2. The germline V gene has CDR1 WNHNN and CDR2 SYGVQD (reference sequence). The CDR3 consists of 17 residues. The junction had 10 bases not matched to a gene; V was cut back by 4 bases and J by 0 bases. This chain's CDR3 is CASSGHAAGGYQETQYF. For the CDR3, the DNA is TGCGCCAGCAGTGGACACGCGGCGGGGGGATACCAAGAGACCCAGTACTTC.

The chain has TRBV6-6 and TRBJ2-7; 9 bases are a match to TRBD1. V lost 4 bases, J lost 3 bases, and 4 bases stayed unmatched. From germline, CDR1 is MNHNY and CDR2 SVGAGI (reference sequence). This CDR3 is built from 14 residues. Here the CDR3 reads CASSSGQGFYEQYF. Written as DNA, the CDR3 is TGTGCCAGCAGTTCCGGACAGGGGTTCTACGAGCAGTACTTC.

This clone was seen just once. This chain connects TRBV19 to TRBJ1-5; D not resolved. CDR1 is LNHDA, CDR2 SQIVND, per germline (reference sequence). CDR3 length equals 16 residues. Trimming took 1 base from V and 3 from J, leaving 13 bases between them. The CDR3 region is CASSIGPGLDNQPQHF. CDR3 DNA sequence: TGTGCCAGTAGTATAGGGCCAGGTTTGGACAATCAGCCCCAGCATTTT.

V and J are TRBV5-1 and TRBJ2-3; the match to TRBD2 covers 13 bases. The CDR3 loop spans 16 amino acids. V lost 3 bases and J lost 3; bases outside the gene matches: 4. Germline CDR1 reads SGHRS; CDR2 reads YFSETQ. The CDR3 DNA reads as TGCGCCAGCAGCTCAGGGACTAGCGGGAAGACAGATACGCAGTATTTT. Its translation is CASSSGTSGKTDTQYF.

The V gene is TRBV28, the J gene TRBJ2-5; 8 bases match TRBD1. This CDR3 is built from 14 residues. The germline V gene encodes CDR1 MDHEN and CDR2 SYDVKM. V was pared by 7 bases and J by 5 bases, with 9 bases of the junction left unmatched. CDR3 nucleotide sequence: TGTGCCAGCACTCGGGACAGGCTAGAGGAGACCCAGTACTTC. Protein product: CASTRDRLEETQYF.

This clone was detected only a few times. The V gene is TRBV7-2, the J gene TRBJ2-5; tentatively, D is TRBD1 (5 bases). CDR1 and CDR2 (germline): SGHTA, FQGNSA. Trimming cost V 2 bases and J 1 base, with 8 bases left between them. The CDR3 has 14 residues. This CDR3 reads CASSLYRRQETQYF. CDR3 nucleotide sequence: TGTGCCAGCAGCTTATACAGGCGCCAAGAGACCCAGTACTTC.

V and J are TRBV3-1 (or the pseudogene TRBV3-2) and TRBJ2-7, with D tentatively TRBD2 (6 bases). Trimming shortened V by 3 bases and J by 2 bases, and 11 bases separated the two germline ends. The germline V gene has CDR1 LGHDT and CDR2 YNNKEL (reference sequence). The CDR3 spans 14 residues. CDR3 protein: CASSQAGRAYEQYF. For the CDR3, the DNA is TGTGCCAGCAGCCAGGCGGGAAGAGCCTACGAGCAGTACTTC.

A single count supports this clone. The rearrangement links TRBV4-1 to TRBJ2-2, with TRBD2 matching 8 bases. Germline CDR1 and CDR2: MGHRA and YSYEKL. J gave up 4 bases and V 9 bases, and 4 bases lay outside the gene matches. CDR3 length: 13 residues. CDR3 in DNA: TGCGCCAGTAAAACTAGCGGCACCGGGGAGCTGTTTTTT. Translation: CASKTSGTGELFF.

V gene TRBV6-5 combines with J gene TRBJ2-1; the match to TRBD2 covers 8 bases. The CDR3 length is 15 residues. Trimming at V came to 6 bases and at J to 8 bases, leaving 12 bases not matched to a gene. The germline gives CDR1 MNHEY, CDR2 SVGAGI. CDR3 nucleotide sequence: TGTGCCAGCAGCCCAACTAGCGGTGCTACTCATGAGCAGTTCTTC. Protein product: CASSPTSGATHEQFF.

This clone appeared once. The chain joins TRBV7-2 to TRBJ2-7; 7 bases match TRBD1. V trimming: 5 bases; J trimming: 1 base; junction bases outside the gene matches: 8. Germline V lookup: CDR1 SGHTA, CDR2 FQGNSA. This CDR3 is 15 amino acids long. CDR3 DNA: TGTGCCAGCAGCCCCTGGGCAGGGGGTTCCTACGAGCAGTACTTC. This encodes CASSPWAGGSYEQYF.

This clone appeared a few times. CDR3 in amino acids: CASSKGEFTEAFF. In nucleotides, the CDR3 is TGTGCCAGCAGTAAGGGGGAGTTCACTGAAGCTTTCTTT. V gene TRBV6-5 combines with J gene TRBJ1-1, with D perhaps TRBD1 (6 bases). There are 13 residues in the CDR3. Between the trimmed V and J ends, which lost 5 bases and 4 bases, there was a span of 11 bases. From germline, CDR1 is MNHEY and CDR2 SVGAGI.

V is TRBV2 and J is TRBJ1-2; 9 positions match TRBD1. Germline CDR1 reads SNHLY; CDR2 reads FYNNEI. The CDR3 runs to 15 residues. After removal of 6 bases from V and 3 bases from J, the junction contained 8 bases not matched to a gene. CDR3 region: CASRRTGAGDYGYTF. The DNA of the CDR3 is TGTGCCAGCAGGAGGACAGGGGCCGGGGACTATGGCTACACCTTC.

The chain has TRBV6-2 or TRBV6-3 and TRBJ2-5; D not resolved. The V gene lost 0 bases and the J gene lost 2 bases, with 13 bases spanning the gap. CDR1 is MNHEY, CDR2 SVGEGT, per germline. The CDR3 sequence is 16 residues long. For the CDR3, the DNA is TGTGCCAGCAGTTACTCGATTGCGCGCGGACAAGAGACCCAGTACTTC. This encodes CASSYSIARGQETQYF.

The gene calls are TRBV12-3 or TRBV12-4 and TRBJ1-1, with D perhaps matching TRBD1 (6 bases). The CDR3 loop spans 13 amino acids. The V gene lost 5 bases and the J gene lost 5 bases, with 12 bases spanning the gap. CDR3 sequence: CASSPTGYTEAFF. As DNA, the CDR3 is TGTGCCAGCAGTCCCACAGGGTATACTGAAGCTTTCTTT.

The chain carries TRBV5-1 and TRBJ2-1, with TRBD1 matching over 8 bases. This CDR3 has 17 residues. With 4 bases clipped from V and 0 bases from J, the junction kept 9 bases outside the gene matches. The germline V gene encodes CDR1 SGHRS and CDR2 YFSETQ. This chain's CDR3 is CASSPAGQGGSYNEQFF. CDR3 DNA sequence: TGCGCCAGCAGCCCGGCCGGACAGGGAGGCTCCTACAATGAGCAGTTCTTC.